Listed below are T cell receptor beta chains from one sample, sequenced in a study of cytomegalovirus exposure and HLA in healthy donors. Some clones are missing from TCRdb's copy, which holds only in-frame ones; the method was immunoSEQ multiplex PCR. The data contain more than 150,000 clones, around 81% of them singletons. The source material was PBMCs. Receptors originate from a woman aged 30 to 39 in good health and CMV-seronegative. Each CDR3 is given with its conserved first and last residue. D genes are given only for firm matches. The size field is filled for only some rows; it gives once, few, many or a size class.

size	V	D	J	CDR3	DNA
-	TRBV18	-	TRBJ1-5	CASSPTMPGDSNQPQHF	TGTGCCAGCTCACCTACGATGCCGGGAGATAGCAATCAGCCCCAGCATTTT
-	TRBV14	-	TRBJ2-3	CASSPIAWGLRTDTQYF	TGTGCCAGCAGTCCTATAGCGTGGGGTTTACGCACAGATACGCAGTATTTT
-	TRBV6-6	TRBD1	TRBJ2-7	CASCDRVEQYF	TGTGCCAGCTGCGACAGGGTCGAGCAGTACTTC
-	TRBV6-5	-	TRBJ2-2	CASTPRRGTGELFF	TGTGCCAGCACTCCTCGCAGGGGCACCGGGGAGCTGTTTTTT
-	TRBV9	-	TRBJ2-7	CASSVGQTLSYYEQYF	TGTGCCAGCAGCGTAGGACAGACCCTATCGTACTACGAGCAGTACTTC
-	TRBV5-5	-	TRBJ2-7	CASSLAGRISYEQYF	TGTGCCAGCAGCTTGGCAGGGAGGATCTCCTACGAGCAGTACTTC
-	TRBV9	-	TRBJ2-3	CASSPNTDTQYF	TGTGCCAGCAGCCCCAACACAGATACGCAGTATTTT
-	TRBV28	TRBD1	TRBJ2-5	CASSLGGQGQETQYF	TGTGCCAGCAGTTTAGGTGGACAGGGGCAAGAGACCCAGTACTTC
once	TRBV7-2	TRBD1	TRBJ2-5	CASSLGQGETQYF	TGTGCCAGCAGCTTAGGACAGGGGGAGACCCAGTACTTC
-	TRBV7-9	TRBD2	TRBJ2-3	CASSPRASGSTDTQYF	TGTGCCAGCAGCCCTAGGGCTAGCGGAAGCACAGATACGCAGTATTTT